The rows below give T cell receptor beta chains drawn from one sample of a study of post-analysis software for immune sequencing data. MiXCR was run by TCRdb on the PCR reads, yielding one entry per CDR3 protein. This table holds around 180,000 distinct CDR3 sequences, roughly 30% found once. Sequencing input: blood. The receptor set was obtained from a girl between 10 and 17 years old with multiple sclerosis. Each CDR3 is given with its conserved first and last residue. A D gene is named only where the DNA matches it firmly. Expanded clones get a size class; other rows say once, few or many, or leave the size out.

D	J	V	size	CDR3	DNA
.	TRBJ1-6	TRBV20-1	.	CSARDKAGTYSPLHF	TGCAGTGCTAGAGATAAGGCAGGGACCTATTCACCCCTCCACTTT
.	TRBJ1-1	TRBV28	.	CATIQGTTEAFF	TGTGCCACCATACAGGGCACCACTGAAGCTTTCTTT
.	TRBJ2-6	TRBV5-1	few	CASSDHMLRGTGANVLTF	TGCGCCAGCAGCGATCATATGCTAAGGGGCACTGGGGCCAACGTCCTGACTTTC
TRBD2	TRBJ2-7	TRBV20-1	.	CSATRVAGISSYEQYF	TGCAGTGCTACCCGGGTAGCGGGTATAAGCTCCTACGAGCAGTACTTC
TRBD2	TRBJ2-3	TRBV20-1	few	CSATPALAGGSSTDTQYF	TGCAGTGCCACCCCGGCACTAGCGGGAGGATCTAGCACAGATACGCAGTATTTT
.	TRBJ2-1	TRBV6-1	.	CASSGCWAGINNEQFF	TGTGCCAGCAGTGGGTGTTGGGCAGGGATCAACAATGAGCAGTTCTTC
.	TRBJ1-1	TRBV3-1	once	CASSEPGMSTEAFF	TGTGCCAGCAGCGAACCAGGGATGAGCACTGAAGCTTTCTTT
.	TRBJ1-2	TRBV7-6	many	CASSSVGGGGYTF	TGTGCCAGCAGCTCAGTCGGTGGGGGAGGCTACACCTTC
TRBD2	TRBJ2-7	TRBV3-1	.	CASILGRGDTGEQYF	TGTGCCAGCATCCTCGGGAGGGGAGATACAGGTGAGCAGTACTTC
.	TRBJ2-1	TRBV28	.	CASSLGGGGSSWQFF	TGTGCCAGCAGTTTAGGAGGAGGGGGGAGTAGCTGGCAGTTCTTC
.	TRBJ1-2	TRBV20-1	many	CSAAPGEGDGYTF	TGCAGTGCTGCCCCTGGGGAGGGGGATGGCTACACCTTC
TRBD2	TRBJ2-1	TRBV5-1	few	CASSPGEGKANEQFF	TGCGCCAGCAGCCCGGGGGAGGGGAAGGCCAATGAGCAGTTCTTC
TRBD1	TRBJ2-3	TRBV12-3/TRBV12-4	many	CASSPDRGASTDTQYF	TGTGCCAGCAGTCCGGACAGGGGGGCTAGCACAGATACGCAGTATTTT
TRBD1	TRBJ2-7	TRBV7-9	.	CASSLSPGQDDYEQYF	TGTGCCAGCAGCTTAAGTCCGGGACAGGACGATTACGAGCAGTACTTC
.	TRBJ2-1	TRBV3-1	many	CASSQRRLVFF	TGTGCCAGCAGCCAACGAAGACTAGTGTTCTTC
.	TRBJ1-2	TRBV5-1	.	CASSFGSPGHKRENYGYTF	TGCGCCAGCAGCTTCGGGTCCCCGGGACACAAAAGGGAGAACTATGGCTACACCTTC
.	TRBJ1-5	TRBV20-1	.	CSARDPGGAANQPQHF	TGCAGTGCTAGAGATCCTGGGGGGGCTGCAAATCAGCCCCAGCATTTT
.	TRBJ2-7	TRBV12-3/TRBV12-4	.	CASSFSWGPNEQYF	TGTGCCAGCAGTTTCTCCTGGGGGCCTAACGAGCAGTACTTC
.	TRBJ1-5	TRBV12-3/TRBV12-4	few	CASSTDGVNQPQHF	TGTGCCAGCAGCACGGACGGGGTCAATCAGCCCCAGCATTTT
TRBD2	TRBJ2-1	TRBV4-1	many	CASSQVPGLVGNEQFF	TGCGCCAGCAGCCAAGTTCCGGGACTAGTAGGGAATGAGCAGTTCTTC
TRBD2	TRBJ2-7	TRBV20-1	many	CSARTSSSSEQYF	TGCAGTGCCCGGACTAGTTCGTCGTCCGAGCAGTACTTC
.	TRBJ2-7	TRBV6-2/TRBV6-3	.	CASHGGPRKRYEQYF	TGTGCCAGCCATGGGGGACCCAGAAAAAGATACGAGCAGTACTTC
TRBD2	TRBJ2-1	TRBV20-1	many	CSASRLADLNEQFF	TGCAGTGCTAGCCGACTAGCGGACCTCAATGAGCAGTTCTTC
TRBD1	TRBJ1-4	TRBV5-1	few	CASSGGQISEKLFF	TGCGCCAGCAGCGGGGGACAGATTAGTGAAAAACTGTTTTTT